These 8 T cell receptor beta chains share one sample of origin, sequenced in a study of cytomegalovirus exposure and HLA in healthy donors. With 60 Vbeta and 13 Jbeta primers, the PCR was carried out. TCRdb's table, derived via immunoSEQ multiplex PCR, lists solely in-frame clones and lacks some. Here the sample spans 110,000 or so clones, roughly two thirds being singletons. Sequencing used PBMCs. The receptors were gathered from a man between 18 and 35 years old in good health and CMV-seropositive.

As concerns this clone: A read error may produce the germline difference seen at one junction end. In DNA, the CDR3 is TGTGCCAGCAGCTGGGTTCAGGCAGGAAACCCCTATCGCTACACCTTC. Protein sequence: CASSWVQAGNPYRYTF. The chain employs TRBV5-4 and TRBJ1-2; D is ambiguous. The CDR3 consists of 16 residues. Germline CDR1 SGHNT, CDR2 YYREEE (reference sequence).

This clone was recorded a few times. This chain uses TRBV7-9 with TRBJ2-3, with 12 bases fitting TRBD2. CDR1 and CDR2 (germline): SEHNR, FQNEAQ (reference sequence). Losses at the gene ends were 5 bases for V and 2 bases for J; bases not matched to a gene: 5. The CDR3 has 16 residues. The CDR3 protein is CASSPRTSGVTDTQYF. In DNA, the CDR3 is TGTGCCAGCAGCCCGCGGACTAGCGGGGTCACAGATACGCAGTATTTT.

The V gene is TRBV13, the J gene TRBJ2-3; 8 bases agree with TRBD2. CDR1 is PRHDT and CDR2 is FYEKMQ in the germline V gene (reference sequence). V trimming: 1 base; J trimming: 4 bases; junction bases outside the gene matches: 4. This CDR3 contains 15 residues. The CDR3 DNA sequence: TGTGCCAGCAGCTTAGTCGGGGGGGCCCCAGATACGCAGTATTTT. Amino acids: CASSLVGGAPDTQYF. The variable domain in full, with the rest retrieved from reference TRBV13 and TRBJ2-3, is AAGVIQSPRHLIKEKRETATLKCYPIPRHDTVYWYQQGPGQDPQFLISFYEKMQSDKGSIPDRFSAQQFSDYHSELNMSSLELGDSALYFCASSLVGGAPDTQYFGPGTRLTVL.

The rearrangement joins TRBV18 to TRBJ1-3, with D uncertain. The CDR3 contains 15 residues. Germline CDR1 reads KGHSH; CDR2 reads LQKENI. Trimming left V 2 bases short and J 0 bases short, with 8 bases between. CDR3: CASSPNRNSGNTIYF. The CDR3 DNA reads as TGTGCCAGCTCACCAAATAGAAACTCTGGAAACACCATATATTTT.

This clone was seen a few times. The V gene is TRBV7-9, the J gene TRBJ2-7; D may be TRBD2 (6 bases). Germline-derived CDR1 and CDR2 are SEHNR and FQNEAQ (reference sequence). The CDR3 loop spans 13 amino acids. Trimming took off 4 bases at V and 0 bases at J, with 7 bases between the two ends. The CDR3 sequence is CASSSSDSYEQYV. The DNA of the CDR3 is TGTGCCAGCAGCTCTAGCGACTCCTACGAGCAGTACGTC.

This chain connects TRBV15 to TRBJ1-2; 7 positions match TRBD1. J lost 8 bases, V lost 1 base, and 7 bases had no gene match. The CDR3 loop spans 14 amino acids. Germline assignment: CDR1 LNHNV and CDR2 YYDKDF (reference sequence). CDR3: CATSRGTGVGGYTF. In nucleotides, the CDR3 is TGTGCCACCAGCAGAGGAACAGGGGTTGGAGGCTACACCTTC.

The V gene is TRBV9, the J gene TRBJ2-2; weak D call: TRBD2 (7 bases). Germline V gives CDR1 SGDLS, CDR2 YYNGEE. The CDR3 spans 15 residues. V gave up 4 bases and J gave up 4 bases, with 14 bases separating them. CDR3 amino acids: CASSPREGGTGELFF. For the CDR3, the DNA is TGTGCCAGCAGCCCGAGGGAGGGGGGCACCGGGGAGCTGTTTTTT.

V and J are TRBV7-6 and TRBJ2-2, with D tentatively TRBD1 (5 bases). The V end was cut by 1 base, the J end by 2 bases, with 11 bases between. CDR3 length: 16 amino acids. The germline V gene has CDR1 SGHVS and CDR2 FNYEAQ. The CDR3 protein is CASSLEVWGNTGELFF. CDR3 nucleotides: TGTGCCAGCAGCTTAGAAGTTTGGGGCAACACCGGGGAGCTGTTTTTT.